Each of the 20 T cell receptor beta chains below was sequenced from the same sample in a study of post-analysis software for immune sequencing data. Their target antigens are unknown. Study-level results: Controls showed lower frequencies than patients for 5 or 6 TRBV segments, and TRBV5-6, TRBV5-1 and TRBV20-1 were among these.

The TCR beta cDNA libraries contained unique molecular identifiers. From the PCR reads, TCRdb called clonotypes with MiXCR, one entry per CDR3 protein. The data show 800,000 to 950,000 distinct CDR3 sequences, about 50% seen once. The sequenced sample consisted of blood. These receptors were obtained from a girl between 10 and 17 years old with multiple sclerosis.

This clonotype was seen a handful of times. This chain joins TRBV20-1 and TRBJ2-5, with D unresolved. V lost 3 bases, J lost 3 bases, and 8 bases lay in between. CDR3 length: 12 residues. Germline V gene lookup returns CDR1 DFQATT and CDR2 SNEGSKA (reference sequence). Written as DNA, the CDR3 is TGCAGTGCTAGTGGGCCAGAAGAGACCCAGTACTTC. Translated: CSASGPEETQYF.

V and J are TRBV12-3 or TRBV12-4 and TRBJ2-2; unclear D gene. The V and J ends lost 3 bases and 9 bases respectively, with 8 bases between them. The CDR3 sequence is 12 residues long. The CDR3 protein is CASSFTARELFF. Written as DNA, the CDR3 is TGTGCCAGCAGTTTCACCGCCCGGGAGCTGTTTTTT.

This clonotype showed up just a few times. This chain links TRBV30 with TRBJ2-7; 7 bases map to TRBD1. In germline, CDR1 is GTSNPN, CDR2 SVGIG (reference sequence). CDR3 size: 14 residues. V shed 0 bases, J shed 0 bases, and the junction held 2 bases outside the gene matches. The chain's CDR3 is CAWSVQGSSYEQYF. The DNA of the CDR3 is TGTGCCTGGAGTGTACAGGGGAGCTCCTACGAGCAGTACTTC.

V gene TRBV18 combines with J gene TRBJ2-4, with TRBD2 matching over 7 bases. V lost 2 bases and J lost 13; bases outside the gene matches: 8. CDR3 length: 13 amino acids. The germline CDR1 and CDR2 sequences are KGHSH and LQKENI. In DNA, the CDR3 is TGTGCCAGCTCACCAAACTTTGGGGGGGAGCAGTACTTC. Translated: CASSPNFGGEQYF.

The V gene is TRBV11-1, the J gene TRBJ2-3, with 11 bases fitting TRBD2. The CDR3 loop spans 16 amino acids. V shed 4 bases and J 6 bases; nucleotides not matched to a gene: 9. The germline CDR1 and CDR2 sequences are SGHAT and FQDESV (reference sequence). CDR3 coding DNA: TGTGCCAGCAGCTCCCGTACTAGCGGGGGATCCGATACGCAGTATTTT. Amino acid sequence: CASSSRTSGGSDTQYF.

This chain connects TRBV14 to TRBJ2-7, with TRBD2 as a possible D gene (5 bases). Germline V gene lookup returns CDR1 SGHDN and CDR2 FVKESK. The CDR3 covers 14 residues. Trimming shortened V by 3 bases and J by 2 bases, and 11 bases separated the two germline ends. The CDR3 nucleotides are TGTGCCAGCAGCCATTCTAGCCAAGCCTACGAGCAGTACTTC. The encoded protein is CASSHSSQAYEQYF.

This clonotype was seen only a few times. This chain links TRBV6-4 with TRBJ2-1, with 10 bases identical to TRBD2. The CDR3 has 16 amino acids. Germline V gives CDR1 MRHNA, CDR2 SNTAGT. Trimming took 2 bases from V and 6 from J; bases not matched to a gene: 7. CDR3 bases: TGTGCCAGCAGTGACCCAGGGGCTAGCGGGAGCAATGAGCAGTTCTTC. Residues: CASSDPGASGSNEQFF.

The chain has TRBV29-1 and TRBJ1-2, with D uncertain. V shed 7 bases and J shed 1 base, with 13 bases lying between them. Looked up from germline, CDR1 is SQVTM and CDR2 is ANQGSEA. The CDR3 sequence is 13 residues long. The CDR3 DNA reads TGCAGCGCCGGAGGGTCGTTTAACTATGGCTACACCTTC. Translating it yields CSAGGSFNYGYTF.

The chain uses TRBV29-1 and TRBJ2-3; D remains ambiguous. The CDR3 contains 13 residues. Germline loops: CDR1 SQVTM, CDR2 ANQGSEA. The V end lost 6 bases, the J end lost 7 bases, and 17 bases lay between the germline ends. CDR3 in DNA: TGCAGCGTGCCGGGCTTGGGTTTATATACGCAGTATTTT. Residues: CSVPGLGLYTQYF.

This clonotype occurred a few times. The chain is built from TRBV12-3 or TRBV12-4 and TRBJ2-3; D is possibly TRBD2 (6 bases). V was cut by 8 bases and J by 2 bases, with 17 bases left in between. The CDR3 covers 15 residues. This CDR3 is CASSAGSGDTDTQYF. CDR3 in DNA: TGTGCCAGCTCTGCTGGTAGCGGAGACACAGATACGCAGTATTTT.

The genes are TRBV27 and TRBJ2-7; TRBD1 matches at 7 bases. The CDR3 spans 15 residues. The junction had 10 bases not matched to a gene; V was cut back by 5 bases and J by 3 bases. Germline CDR1 is MNHEY and CDR2 is SMNVEV (reference sequence). In DNA, the CDR3 is TGTGCCAGCAGTCGAGACAGGGACCCCTACTACGAGCAGTACTTC. Its protein product is CASSRDRDPYYEQYF.

This sequence joins TRBV29-1 and TRBJ1-4; D gene unclear. V lost 4 bases, J lost 4 bases, and 13 bases lay in between. Germline lookup yields CDR1 SQVTM and CDR2 ANQGSEA. The CDR3 sequence is 14 residues long. The CDR3 here is CSVGERAVNEKLFF. Here the CDR3 DNA reads TGCAGCGTTGGGGAGAGGGCCGTTAATGAAAAACTGTTTTTT.

The V call is TRBV7-3, the J call TRBJ1-2; D might be TRBD1 (5 bases). V lost 3 bases and J 8 bases, leaving 13 bases between the germline ends. From germline, CDR1 is SGHTA and CDR2 FQGTGA. CDR3 length: 13 residues. CDR3 loop: CASSFGGDWGYTF. Written as DNA, the CDR3 is TGTGCCAGCAGCTTTGGTGGGGACTGGGGCTACACCTTC.

The J gene is TRBJ1-5, the V gene TRBV5-1; 10 bases align to TRBD1. J gave up 3 bases and V 4 bases, and 7 bases lay outside the gene matches. This CDR3 has 16 residues. CDR1 SGHRS and CDR2 YFSETQ come from the germline V gene. The CDR3 nucleotides are TGCGCCAGCAGCCTTGGGACAGGGGTAAACAATCAGCCCCAGCATTTT. Translation: CASSLGTGVNNQPQHF.

The rearrangement joins TRBV20-1 to TRBJ2-1, with 13 bases aligning to TRBD2. With 5 bases clipped from V and 6 bases from J, the junction kept 7 bases outside the gene matches. CDR1 DFQATT and CDR2 SNEGSKA come from the germline V gene (reference sequence). The CDR3 has 15 amino acids. CDR3 bases: TGCAGTGCTGGGCCTAGGACTAGCGGGAGCAATGAGCAGTTCTTC. Protein product: CSAGPRTSGSNEQFF.

This clonotype turned up a few times. The chain links TRBV28 to TRBJ1-2, with D possibly TRBD1 on 6 matching bases. Trimming took off 3 bases at V and 0 bases at J, with 8 bases between the two ends. The CDR3 is 14 residues long. CDR1 is MDHEN and CDR2 is SYDVKM in the germline V gene. CDR3 residues: CASSLWGPNYGYTF. CDR3 in DNA: TGTGCCAGCAGTTTGTGGGGGCCTAACTATGGCTACACCTTC.

This chain connects TRBV7-3 to TRBJ2-5; TRBD1 matches at 7 bases. Germline CDR1 is SGHTA and CDR2 is FQGTGA. CDR3 length: 15 amino acids. The trim removed 1 base at V and 1 base at J, leaving 3 bases unmatched. The CDR3 region is CASSLSPGGQETQYF. CDR3 in DNA: TGTGCCAGCAGCTTAAGTCCAGGGGGCCAAGAGACCCAGTACTTC.

This chain connects TRBV9 to TRBJ1-2, with D possibly matching TRBD1 (6 bases). Trimming took 3 bases from V and 8 from J, leaving 23 bases between them. This CDR3 spans 16 amino acids. Germline-derived CDR1 and CDR2 are SGDLS and YYNGEE. Here the CDR3 DNA reads TGTGCCAGCAGCGGAGGGGGACGGTCCGCGGCCCAAGGCTACACCTTC. Translating it yields CASSGGGRSAAQGYTF.

The chain is built from TRBV10-3 and TRBJ1-2; 7 nucleotides agree with TRBD1. Germline V gives CDR1 ENHRY, CDR2 SYGVKD. This CDR3 contains 12 residues. The ends lost 4 bases at V and 7 bases at J; junction bases unmatched: 3. CDR3 amino acids: CAISVDRAGYTF. In nucleotides, the CDR3 is TGTGCCATCAGTGTAGACAGGGCTGGCTACACCTTC.

This clonotype was seen only a few times. The gene calls are TRBV2 and TRBJ2-6; D possibly corresponds to TRBD1 (5 bases). This CDR3 comprises 15 residues. V lost 7 bases, J lost 1 base, and 11 bases lay in between. Germline lookup yields CDR1 SNHLY and CDR2 FYNNEI. CDR3 DNA sequence: TGTGCCAGCACGATAAGGGGTTCTGGGGCCAACGTCCTGACTTTC. It is translated as CASTIRGSGANVLTF. The full variable domain, rest sourced from reference TRBV2 and TRBJ2-6, is EPEVTQTPSHQVTQMGQEVILRCVPISNHLYFYWYRQILGQKVEFLVSFYNNEISEKSEIFDDQFSVERPDGSNFTLKIRSTKLEDSAMYFCASTIRGSGANVLTFGAGSRLTVL.